One and the same sample provided the 8 T cell receptor beta chains below, sequenced in a study of T cells after yellow fever vaccination. TCRdb reprocessed the 5' RACE reads with MiXCR, giving one entry per CDR3 protein. The sample carries a few hundred thousand distinct CDR3 sequences, around 6.7% recorded once. Source: CD4+ T cells sorted from PBMCs, taken on the day of the yellow fever booster vaccination. The receptors stem from a man aged 30 to 39 who received the YFV17D yellow fever vaccine.

The table lists this clonotype with many counts. The V and J genes are TRBV20-1 and TRBJ2-1; TRBD2 aligns across 7 bases. V trimming: 6 bases; J trimming: 9 bases; junction bases outside the gene matches: 2. Germline V gene lookup returns CDR1 DFQATT and CDR2 SNEGSKA (reference sequence). This CDR3 is 10 amino acids long. CDR3 region: CSAGEGEQFF. CDR3 nucleotide sequence: TGCAGTGCGGGGGAGGGTGAGCAGTTCTTC.

This clonotype was seen many times. This sequence joins TRBV5-1 and TRBJ1-1; perhaps TRBD1 as D (5 bases). V lost 0 bases to trimming and J lost 4 bases, with 13 bases between them. This CDR3 is built from 15 residues. The germline gives CDR1 SGHRS, CDR2 YFSETQ. The CDR3 DNA follows: TGCGCCAGCAGCTTGGTCGGGGACGGGATCACTGAAGCTTTCTTT. Residues: CASSLVGDGITEAFF.

The chain carries TRBV6-1 and TRBJ2-3; D is unresolved. V lost 6 bases, J lost 4 bases, and 17 bases lay in between. This CDR3 has 15 residues. CDR1 MNHNS and CDR2 SASEGT come from the germline V gene. CDR3: CASSWLGVTPDTQYF. The DNA of the CDR3 is TGTGCCAGCAGCTGGCTTGGGGTTACGCCAGATACGCAGTATTTT.

The chain employs TRBV9 and TRBJ2-7, with D perhaps TRBD1 (6 bases). Per germline, CDR1 SGDLS and CDR2 YYNGEE. The V and J ends lost 4 bases and 6 bases respectively, with 17 bases between them. This CDR3 is built from 14 residues. The CDR3 reads CASSPRQDRGEQYF. As DNA, the CDR3 is TGTGCCAGCAGCCCTCGACAGGATCGCGGCGAGCAGTACTTC.

This clonotype was observed many times. This chain links TRBV12-3 or TRBV12-4 with TRBJ2-5; D unclear. The CDR3 spans 11 residues. Trimming removed 8 bases at V and 5 bases at J, with 9 bases between. CDR3 nucleotides: TGTGCCAGCGGCAGTTCGGAGACCCAGTACTTC. Encoded protein: CASGSSETQYF.

This clonotype has only a few counts. The rearrangement links TRBV10-3 to TRBJ1-6; no reliable D call. The germline CDR1 and CDR2 sequences are ENHRY and SYGVKD. There are 13 residues in the CDR3. The V gene lost 2 bases and the J gene lost 10 bases, with 9 bases spanning the gap. The CDR3, as DNA: TGTGCCATCAGTGAGAGGGCGGTGTCACCCCTCCACTTT. Translating gives CAISERAVSPLHF.

This chain links TRBV6-2 or TRBV6-3 with TRBJ2-1; TRBD2 aligns across 8 bases. The germline gives CDR1 MNHEY, CDR2 SVGEGT. V shed 7 bases, J shed 7 bases, and the junction held 3 bases outside the gene matches. The CDR3 is made up of 12 amino acids. In DNA, the CDR3 is TGTGCCAGCAACCGGGGGGGGAATGAGCAGTTCTTC. Amino acid sequence: CASNRGGNEQFF.

This clonotype was recorded many times. This chain links TRBV7-2 with TRBJ2-5; D is unclear. Germline values: CDR1 SGHTA, CDR2 FQGNSA. V dropped 4 bases and J dropped 0 bases, with 9 bases sitting between them. This CDR3 is 14 amino acids long. CDR3 in amino acids: CASSSRIYQETQYF. For the CDR3, the DNA is TGTGCCAGCAGCTCAAGGATATACCAAGAGACCCAGTACTTC.